This T cell receptor (beta chain) is drawn from a study of T cell responses to AZD1222 COVID-19 vaccine (dated by TCRdb to the early 2020s). Turning to the overall study: AZD1222 recipients whose second dose came at about 4 weeks and those whose second dose came at about 12 weeks were combined into one group, since spike-specific TCR depth and breadth did not differ between the two schedules. Enrollment into the trials was organized by age into subgroups of 18-55, 56-69 and 70-plus years, and those subgroups contained roughly 160, 29 and 62 TCR-sequenced participants, respectively. TCR sequencing covered about 230 trial participants: around 210 given two doses of AZD1222 and around 25 given two doses of MenACWY control vaccine. The paper's findings and limits, for the study overall: The vaccine-associated CD4 TCRs covered the entire spike protein, and the dominant responses fell in regions 160-218 and 743-854. No day 14 peak-response samples were available, so repertoires were characterized only after the peak T cell response. Reportedly, almost half of the unique spike-specific TCRs recognized epitopes lying outside the regions that are mutated in the B.1.351 and B.1.1.7 variants. Only five to seven AZD1222 recipients were SARS-CoV-2 seropositive at baseline, limiting conclusions about previously exposed vaccinees. Most participants were white British and females outnumbered males, and the authors suggested that clonal diversity may have been underestimated. A significant rise in spike-specific TCR breadth and depth was observed after two AZD1222 doses relative to day 0 and relative to MenACWY recipients. The 56-69-year group was small, and its depth increase did not reach significance, likely because of low power.

Including the terminal cysteine and phenylalanine, the CDR3 comprises 17 residues. The CDR3 DNA has 51 bases and is translated from base 1. Relative to germline, V is missing 0 bases and J is missing 1 base, with 3 bases of the junction outside any gene match. Looking up the germline V gene yields CDR1 MGHRA and CDR2 YSYEKL. Sample time point, as interpreted from the label and publication: baseline before first vaccination. Vaccinee samples were obtained from the UK trials COV001 and COV002, which included a single-blind randomized controlled phase 2/3 trial of AZD1222 (ChAdOx1 nCoV-19) in healthy adults. For TCRbeta chain sequencing, PBMC samples were collected from trial participants at day 0 and at day 28 after the second dose. This clone was observed a single time. Its specific antigen is unknown. It has no much larger one-base neighbor in the sample; base qualities were not kept. The CDR3 regions of human TCRbeta chains were analyzed by immunosequencing. From the authors' description of their analysis: TCRs in the repertoires were matched against a reference library of SARS-CoV-2-specific TCRs that had been generated with the MIRA antigen-specificity platform. Breadth was defined as the fraction of unique TCRs that were SARS-CoV-2-associated, and depth was defined as the fraction of total T cells that were SARS-CoV-2-associated. Each spike-specific TCR was assigned to its reactive spike region and to a CD4 or CD8 class using the MIRA data. Log10-transformed breadth and depth values were compared by one-way ANOVA with Sidak's multiple comparisons tests. TCRdb re-hosts the immuneACCESS table, in-frame sequences only. Its copies lack some clones; in the studies checked, an unresolved V gene accounts for under half of them, and the cause for the rest is not known. V and J calls and clone size follow that table, whereas D and trimming were derived from the DNA. In this sample the table shows 150,000 to 200,000 clones, over 75% of which occur a single time. The top ten clones comprise approximately 6.9% of the sample.

The sequences come from peripheral blood, collected on day 0 of AZD1222 vaccination. The chain was built from TRBV4-1 and TRBJ2-2; TRBD2 lines up with 9 middle nucleotides. The TCR sequence derives from an adult in good health. The CDR3 is CASSQDLLAGNTGELFF. The nucleotides read TGCGCCAGCAGCCAAGATCTACTAGCGGGGAACACCGGGGAGCTGTTTTTT.